These 10 T cell receptor beta chains were sequenced from one sample in a study of type 1 regulatory T cells (dated by TCRdb to about 2021). What the authors observed across the whole study: A more restricted TCR repertoire was observed in Tr1 cells than in non-Tr1 cells, and this restriction was interpreted in the study as alloantigen-induced clonal expansion.

Their antigens remain unidentified. TCRdb shows the sequencer as Illumina MiSeq. Starting from the raw public reads, TCRdb applied fastp trimming at Q25, assembled clones with MiXCR and retained in-frame beta chains. Records with the same CDR3 protein are collapsed into one entry carrying the most frequent genes and DNA. Here the sample has 70,000 or so distinct CDR3 sequences; about 20% occur a single time. Around 8% of the sample rests with the top ten. Specimen: cultured type 1 regulatory T (Tr1) cells, either the whole culture or a sorted fraction (not recorded which). The cell subset or site label here, explained by the study, means: type 1 regulatory T cells sorted from the T-allo10 product. The receptor source for this set is a human donor in good health.

The chain employs TRBV20-1 and TRBJ1-2, with TRBD1 as a possible D gene (6 bases). This CDR3 contains 13 residues. Trimming took 6 bases from V and 8 from J, leaving 19 bases between them. Germline V lookup: CDR1 DFQATT, CDR2 SNEGSKA (reference sequence). CDR3 amino acids: CSATGTSVEGYTF. DNA of the CDR3: TGCAGTGCCACAGGGACTTCAGTGGAAGGCTACACCTTC.

In DNA form, the CDR3 reads TGTGCCAGCTCACCATATACCCTAGCGGCCTTGACAGATACGCAGTATTTT. Translated: CASSPYTLAALTDTQYF. The chain is built from TRBV18 and TRBJ2-3; 7 bases line up with TRBD2. Per the germline V gene, CDR1 is KGHSH and CDR2 is LQKENI. The CDR3 is 17 residues long. V gave up 2 bases and J gave up 3 bases; unmatched junction bases: 11.

The chain couples TRBV12-3 or TRBV12-4 to TRBJ2-2, with 9 bases lining up with TRBD1. The CDR3 loop spans 14 amino acids. V shed 11 bases, J shed 0 bases, and the junction held 4 bases outside the gene matches. CDR3 residues: CAGRTGANTGELFF. As DNA, the CDR3 is TGTGCCGGACGGACAGGGGCGAACACCGGGGAGCTGTTTTTT.

The chain recombines TRBV6-6 with TRBJ1-5; a weak D match, TRBD1 (6 bases). In germline, CDR1 is MNHNY, CDR2 SVGAGI (reference sequence). Trimming shortened V by 11 bases and J by 1 base, and 12 bases separated the two germline ends. This CDR3 has 13 amino acids. The CDR3, as DNA: TGTGCCTCCAGGGGACAAAGCAATCAGCCCCAGCATTTT. As protein: CASRGQSNQPQHF.

This chain joins TRBV5-1 and TRBJ2-1; perhaps D is TRBD1 or TRBD2 (6 bases each). The V end was cut by 5 bases, the J end by 8 bases, with 17 bases between. This CDR3 has 14 amino acids. CDR1 and CDR2 from the germline V gene are SGHRS and YFSETQ. The CDR3 DNA reads TGCGCCAGCAGGGTCGAAGGGGGGCGCCATGAGCAGTTCTTC. This codes for CASRVEGGRHEQFF.

The chain couples TRBV12-3 or TRBV12-4 to TRBJ1-6; possibly TRBD1 for D (6 bases). The CDR3 length is 15 residues. V shed 4 bases and J shed 2 bases, with 9 bases lying between them. CDR3 in amino acids: CASSSQGTYNSPLHF. The CDR3 region has the DNA TGTGCCAGCAGTTCCCAGGGGACCTATAATTCACCCCTCCACTTT.

This clonotype occurred a few times. The gene calls are TRBV12-3 or TRBV12-4 and TRBJ1-1; 9 bases map to TRBD1. This CDR3 comprises 14 residues. With 3 bases clipped from V and 5 bases from J, the junction kept 4 bases outside the gene matches. The CDR3 reads CASSFWDRVTEAFF. CDR3 nucleotides: TGTGCCAGCAGTTTTTGGGACAGGGTGACTGAAGCTTTCTTT.

V is TRBV11-2 and J is TRBJ2-1, with D possibly matching TRBD1 (5 bases). V was cut by 0 bases and J by 4 bases, with 10 bases left in between. Germline loops: CDR1 SGHAT, CDR2 FQNNGV. The CDR3 consists of 15 residues. As DNA, the CDR3 is TGTGCCAGCAGCTTAGAGTTACAGGTTTACAATGAGCAGTTCTTC. Translating it yields CASSLELQVYNEQFF. Full variable domain (remainder filled in from reference TRBV11-2 and TRBJ2-1): EAGVAQSPRYKIIEKRQSVAFWCNPISGHATLYWYQQILGQGPKLLIQFQNNGVVDDSQLPKDRFSAERLKGVDSTLKIQPAKLEDSAVYLCASSLELQVYNEQFFGPGTRLTVL.

V and J are TRBV20-1 and TRBJ2-1; D perhaps matches TRBD1 (7 bases). V gave up 2 bases and J gave up 0 bases, with 14 bases separating them. This CDR3 spans 16 amino acids. Germline V gives CDR1 DFQATT, CDR2 SNEGSKA (reference sequence). The CDR3 bases are TGCAGTGCTAGAAAGCAGGGGGGTAGCTCCTACAATGAGCAGTTCTTC. It yields the protein CSARKQGGSSYNEQFF.

This clonotype has only a few counts. The rearrangement uses TRBV27 and TRBJ1-2; D unclear. Germline lookup yields CDR1 MNHEY and CDR2 SMNVEV (reference sequence). V dropped 5 bases and J dropped 8 bases, with 15 bases sitting between them. The length of the CDR3 is 13 residues. The CDR3 bases are TGTGCCAGCAGTCTACAGCGGGCTTGGGGCTACACCTTC. Protein: CASSLQRAWGYTF.